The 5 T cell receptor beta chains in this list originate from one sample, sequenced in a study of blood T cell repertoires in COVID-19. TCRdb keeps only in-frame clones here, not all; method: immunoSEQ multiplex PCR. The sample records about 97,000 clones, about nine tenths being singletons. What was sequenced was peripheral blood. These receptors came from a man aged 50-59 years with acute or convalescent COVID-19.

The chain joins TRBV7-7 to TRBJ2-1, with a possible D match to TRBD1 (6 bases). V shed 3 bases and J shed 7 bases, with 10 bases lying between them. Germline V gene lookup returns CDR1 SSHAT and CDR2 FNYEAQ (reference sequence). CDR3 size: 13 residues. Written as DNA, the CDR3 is TGTGCCAGCAGCTTCGGACAGCAAAATGAGCAGTTCTTC. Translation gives CASSFGQQNEQFF.

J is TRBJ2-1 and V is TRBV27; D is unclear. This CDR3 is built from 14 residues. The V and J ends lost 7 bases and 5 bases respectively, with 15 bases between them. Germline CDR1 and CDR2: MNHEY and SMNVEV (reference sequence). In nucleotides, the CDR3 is TGTGCCAGCAAAACAGTAAGGTTGAACAATGAGCAGTTCTTC. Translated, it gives CASKTVRLNNEQFF.

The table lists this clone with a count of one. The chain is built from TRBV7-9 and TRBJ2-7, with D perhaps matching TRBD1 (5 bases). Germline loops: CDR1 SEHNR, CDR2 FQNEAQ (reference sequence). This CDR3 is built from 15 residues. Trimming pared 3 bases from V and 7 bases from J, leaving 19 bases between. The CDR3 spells CASSFRRASVGEQYF. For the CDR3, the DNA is TGTGCCAGCAGCTTCCGCAGGGCCAGTGTTGGGGAGCAGTACTTC.

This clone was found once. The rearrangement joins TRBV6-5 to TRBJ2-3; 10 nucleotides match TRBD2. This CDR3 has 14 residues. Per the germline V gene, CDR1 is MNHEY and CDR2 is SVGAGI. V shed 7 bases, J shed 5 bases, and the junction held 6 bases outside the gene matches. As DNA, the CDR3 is TGTGCCAGCACCCAGCGGGGGGGCGGAGATACGCAGTATTTT. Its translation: CASTQRGGGDTQYF.

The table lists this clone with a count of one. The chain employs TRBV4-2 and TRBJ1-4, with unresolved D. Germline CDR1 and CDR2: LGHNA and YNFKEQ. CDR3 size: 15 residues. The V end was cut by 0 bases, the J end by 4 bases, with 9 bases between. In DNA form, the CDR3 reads TGTGCCAGCAGCCAAGACTGGGCAGTTAATGAAAAACTGTTTTTT. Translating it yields CASSQDWAVNEKLFF.